A single sample is the source of the 23 T cell receptor beta chains below, sequenced in a study of cytomegalovirus exposure and HLA in healthy donors. PCR amplification relied on 60 Vbeta primers (plus 13 Jbeta primers). The assay was immunoSEQ multiplex PCR, and TCRdb's table has in-frame clones only and misses some. This table holds under 150,000 clones, more than 75% found once. The sequencing input was PBMCs. The receptors shown here come from a woman between 35 and 50 years old in good health and CMV-seropositive.

This clone has only a few counts. The rearrangement links TRBV6-6 to TRBJ2-1; D is unresolved. CDR1 and CDR2 (germline): MNHNY, SVGAGI (reference sequence). Trimming left V 7 bases short and J 7 bases short, with 11 bases between. The CDR3 extends over 12 amino acids. CDR3 in DNA: TGTGCCAGCACGCCGGGTCGGAATGAGCAGTTCTTC. It is translated as CASTPGRNEQFF.

This clone came up once. The chain combines TRBV12-1 with TRBJ2-1; the table assigns TRBD2, which was not confirmed against the DNA. TRBV12-1 is described as a pseudogene. The CDR3 length is 17 residues. For the CDR3, the DNA is TGTGCCAGCAGAAGACCTTTGCGGGAGAGGGGCCACAATGAGCAGTTCTTC. Protein: CASRRPLRERGHNEQFF.

The chain combines TRBV2 with TRBJ2-5; D not certain. Near its end, the DNA agrees better with TRBJ2-7, so the J call may be wrong. This CDR3 spans 12 amino acids. Germline V gene sequence: CDR1 SNHLY, CDR2 FYNNEI. In DNA form, the CDR3 reads TGTGCCAGCAACGAACCGTACTACGAGCAGTACTTC. It specifies CASNEPYYEQYF.

This rearrangement joins TRBV21-1 to TRBJ1-2. TRBV21-1 is shown as a pseudogene. The CDR3 is 14 amino acids. The CDR3 region is CASSKGEALYGYTF. The CDR3 region has the DNA TGTGCCAGCAGCAAAGGAGAAGCACTCTATGGCTACACCTTC.

A remark on this clone: This may come from a read error, since a much larger clone is one base off. This CDR3 is also generated by other DNA sequences in the sample. Here the CDR3 reads CASSLQGTGTVYEQYF. DNA for the CDR3: TGCGCCAGCAGCCTCCAGGGGACAGGGACGGTCTACGAGCAGTACTTC. The rearrangement joins TRBV4-1 to TRBJ2-7; the match to TRBD1 covers 9 bases. Germline loops: CDR1 MGHRA, CDR2 YSYEKL. With V trimmed by 4 bases and J by 3 bases, 10 bases remained unmatched. The CDR3 sequence is 16 residues long.

Written as DNA, the CDR3 is TGTGCCAGCAGCGCACCGGGACTAGCGGGTTCTTTTAGGTCCTACAATGAGCAGTTCTTC. It specifies CASSAPGLAGSFRSYNEQFF. The V and J genes are TRBV9 and TRBJ2-1; 12 bases match TRBD2. This CDR3 is built from 20 residues. Per germline, CDR1 SGDLS and CDR2 YYNGEE. Trimming cost V 3 bases and J 1 base; bases outside gene matches: 14.

This clone has only one observation. The V call is TRBV2, the J call TRBJ1-5, with TRBD1 matching over 7 bases. With 3 bases clipped from V and 1 base from J, the junction kept 0 bases outside the gene matches. This CDR3 has 14 amino acids. Germline-derived CDR1 and CDR2 are SNHLY and FYNNEI. This CDR3 is CASSETGSNQPQHF. For the CDR3, the DNA is TGTGCCAGCAGTGAGACAGGGAGCAATCAGCCCCAGCATTTT.

The chain carries TRBV27 and TRBJ2-1; 12 nucleotides line up with TRBD2. Germline V gives CDR1 MNHEY, CDR2 SMNVEV (reference sequence). The CDR3 contains 17 residues. Losses at the gene ends were 0 bases for V and 7 bases for J; bases not matched to a gene: 7. As DNA, the CDR3 is TGTGCCAGCAGTTTATCACTAGCGGGAGGTTTTTGGAATGAGCAGTTCTTC. Translation gives CASSLSLAGGFWNEQFF.

J is TRBJ2-7 and V is TRBV7-2, with 11 bases matching TRBD2. J gave up 9 bases and V 1 base, and 2 bases lay outside the gene matches. CDR1 is SGHTA and CDR2 is FQGNSA in the germline V gene. The CDR3 is 13 residues long. The CDR3 sequence: CASSLGLAGLQYF. CDR3 in DNA: TGTGCCAGCAGCTTAGGACTAGCGGGGTTGCAGTACTTC.

The chain joins TRBV7-9 to TRBJ1-4; D remains ambiguous. CDR3 length equals 14 residues. Per the germline V gene, CDR1 is SEHNR and CDR2 is FQNEAQ (reference sequence). V was trimmed by 1 base and J by 4 bases, leaving 7 bases between them. CDR3 amino acids: CASSLVADNEKLFF. DNA for the CDR3: TGTGCCAGCAGCTTAGTTGCAGATAATGAAAAACTGTTTTTT.

V and J are TRBV6-5 and TRBJ2-7; D remains unclear. This CDR3 comprises 13 residues. CDR1 is MNHEY, CDR2 SVGAGI, per germline. Trimming took 2 bases from V and 0 from J, leaving 5 bases between them. The CDR3 here is CASSYRGSYEQYF. The CDR3 DNA reads TGTGCCAGCAGTTACCGAGGCTCCTACGAGCAGTACTTC.

This clone has a single count. CDR3 bases: TGCAGCGTTGAAGATCAGGAGGGGGGGCACACCATATATTTT. Its translation: CSVEDQEGGHTIYF. The V call is TRBV29-1, the J call TRBJ1-3, with TRBD1 as a possible D gene (6 bases). The V and J ends lost 0 bases and 8 bases respectively, with 14 bases between them. The CDR3 is 14 residues long. The germline CDR1 and CDR2 sequences are SQVTM and ANQGSEA. Together with reference TRBV29-1 and TRBJ1-3, the CDR3 gives the full variable domain: SAVISQKPSRDICQRGTSLTIQCQVDSQVTMMFWYRQQPGQSLTLIATANQGSEATYESGFVIDKFPISRPNLTFSTLTVSNMSPEDSSIYLCSVEDQEGGHTIYFGEGSWLTVV.

J is TRBJ2-4 and V is TRBV2; TRBD2 might be the D (6 bases). The ends were cut back, 3 bases at V and 7 bases at J, with 16 bases in the middle. Germline CDR1 is SNHLY and CDR2 is FYNNEI. The CDR3 consists of 15 residues. As DNA, the CDR3 is TGTGCCAGCAGTGAGTTCGGCCAAGGAGGGAACATTCAGTACTTC. Translated, it gives CASSEFGQGGNIQYF.

The rearrangement links TRBV7-2 to TRBJ2-3; the match to TRBD2 covers 12 bases. With V trimmed by 5 bases and J by 7 bases, 10 bases remained unmatched. Looked up from germline, CDR1 is SGHTA and CDR2 is FQGNSA. This CDR3 has 16 residues. The CDR3 is CASSTHTSGRIYTQYF. CDR3 sequence (DNA): TGTGCCAGCAGCACTCATACTAGCGGGAGGATCTATACGCAGTATTTT.

This clone was found once. The chain links TRBV27 to TRBJ1-2; D is ambiguous. Germline V gene lookup returns CDR1 MNHEY and CDR2 SMNVEV (reference sequence). This CDR3 spans 15 amino acids. V was trimmed by 4 bases and J by 8 bases, leaving 20 bases between them. CDR3 in DNA: TGTGCCAGCAGTTACAAGAGGCAATCCCTATACGGCTACACCTTC. It yields the protein CASSYKRQSLYGYTF.

This rearrangement joins TRBV19 to TRBJ1-1, with 7 nucleotides matching TRBD1. Trimming at V came to 8 bases and at J to 6 bases, leaving 12 bases not matched to a gene. Germline CDR1 LNHDA, CDR2 SQIVND (reference sequence). This CDR3 is built from 14 residues. CDR3: CASETGTDLSEAFF. The CDR3 DNA reads as TGTGCCAGTGAAACCGGGACAGACCTTTCTGAAGCTTTCTTT. Variable domain in full (rest from reference TRBV19 and TRBJ1-1): DGGITQSPKYLFRKEGQNVTLSCEQNLNHDAMYWYRQDPGQGLRLIYYSQIVNDFQKGDIAEGYSVSREKKESFPLTVTSAQKNPTAFYLCASETGTDLSEAFFGQGTRLTVV.

The CDR3 nucleotides read TGTGCTGTTAAGGAACAGTACAATCAGCCCCAGCATTTT. Translated: CAVKEQYNQPQHF. This chain links TRBV2 with TRBJ1-5; D is unresolved. CDR3 length: 13 amino acids. Germline CDR1 is SNHLY and CDR2 is FYNNEI.

The chain carries TRBV5-6 and TRBJ2-5; 8 bases map to TRBD2. Germline V gene lookup returns CDR1 SGHDT and CDR2 YYEEEE. The V and J ends lost 2 bases and 5 bases, in that order; junction bases with no gene match: 11. The CDR3 sequence is 16 residues long. CDR3 in DNA: TGTGCCAGCAGCTTATTTACGGGAGGGCCAGGGGAGACCCAGTACTTC. Protein sequence: CASSLFTGGPGETQYF.

The rearrangement joins TRBV5-1 to TRBJ1-2; TRBD1 might be the D (5 bases). Germline V gives CDR1 SGHRS, CDR2 YFSETQ. The CDR3 runs 15 residues. V lost 0 bases and J 4 bases, leaving 13 bases between the germline ends. The CDR3 sequence is CASSLGGTARYGYTF. For the CDR3, the DNA is TGCGCCAGCAGCTTGGGCGGGACGGCTCGCTATGGCTACACCTTC. Filled out from reference TRBV5-1 and TRBJ1-2, the complete variable domain reads KAGVTQTPRYLIKTRGQQVTLSCSPISGHRSVSWYQQTPGQGLQFLFEYFSETQRNKGNFPGRFSGRQFSNSRSEMNVSTLELGDSALYLCASSLGGTARYGYTFGSGTRLTVV.

This chain links TRBV7-9 with TRBJ2-7; 7 nucleotides align to TRBD1. The V segment lost 1 base and the J segment 3 bases; nucleotides outside the gene matches: 3. Germline V gene sequence: CDR1 SEHNR, CDR2 FQNEAQ (reference sequence). The CDR3 loop spans 14 amino acids. CDR3 sequence reads: CASSLGAGGYEQYF. CDR3 nucleotides: TGTGCCAGCAGCTTAGGAGCAGGGGGCTACGAGCAGTACTTC.

The V call is TRBV21-1, the J call TRBJ1-1; TRBD1, the table's D call, was not compared with the DNA. TRBV21-1 is deemed a pseudogene. The CDR3 has 13 residues. The CDR3 DNA is TGTGCCAGCAGCACCTACAGGAACACTGAAGCTTTCTTT. Translating it yields CASSTYRNTEAFF.

The chain combines TRBV6-5 with TRBJ2-5, with D perhaps matching TRBD1 (7 bases). The CDR3 length is 14 residues. The germline V and J ends were trimmed by 4 bases and 5 bases, with 14 bases remaining between them. Germline assignment: CDR1 MNHEY and CDR2 SVGAGI. The CDR3 loop is CASSWSGGRETQYF. The CDR3 DNA reads TGTGCCAGCAGTTGGTCAGGGGGGCGGGAGACCCAGTACTTC.

DNA for the CDR3: TGTGCCAGCAGTACAGGGAGGGCCGGGGCCAACGTCCTGACTTTC. It encodes CASSTGRAGANVLTF. The gene calls are TRBV28 and TRBJ2-6; possibly TRBD2 for D (7 bases). The CDR3 runs 15 residues. V dropped 5 bases and J dropped 4 bases, with 12 bases sitting between them. The germline V gene encodes CDR1 MDHEN and CDR2 SYDVKM.